This TCR beta chain was profiled in a study of blood T cell repertoires in COVID-19. The wider study: COVID-19 samples collected from the United States, Italy and Spain covered acute and convalescent phases. T cells, B-cell-depleted T cells, or PBMCs supplied cDNA or gDNA.

Participants' own reports of clinical history determined their cohort assignment. How the authors handled the data: From reference gene primer amplification, estimates of nucleated cell counts were derived. Libraries were prepared by immunoSEQ multiplex PCR; TCRdb keeps only in-frame clonotypes and omits some of them. The DNA was the basis for D and trimming; V, J and clone size are from that table. Altogether some 380,000 clones are present, roughly 86% being singletons, with the ten largest covering around 1.3%. This clone was seen only once. The receptor's source is a man aged 25 to 45 who had recovered from COVID-19. Sample: PBMCs or T cells enriched from blood (not recorded which).

CDR3 coding DNA: TGTGCCAGCAGTTACTCTCAGGTAGGGCCCCAGCATTTT. Translating gives CASSYSQVGPQHF. This chain uses TRBV6-5 with TRBJ1-5, with D uncertain. Between the trimmed V and J ends, which lost 0 bases and 9 bases, there was a span of 9 bases. The CDR3 sequence is 13 residues long. The germline CDR1 and CDR2 sequences are MNHEY and SVGAGI.